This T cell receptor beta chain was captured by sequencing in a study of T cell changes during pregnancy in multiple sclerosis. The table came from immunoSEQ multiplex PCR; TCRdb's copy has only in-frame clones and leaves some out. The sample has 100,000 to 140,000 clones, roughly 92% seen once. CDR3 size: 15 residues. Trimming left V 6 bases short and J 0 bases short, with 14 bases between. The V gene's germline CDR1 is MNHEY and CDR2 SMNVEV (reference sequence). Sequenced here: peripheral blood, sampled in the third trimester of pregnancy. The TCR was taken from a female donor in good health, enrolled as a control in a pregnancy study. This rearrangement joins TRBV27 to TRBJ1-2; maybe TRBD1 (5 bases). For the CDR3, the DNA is TGTGCCAGCAGCCTGGGGCTAGGCTCTAACTATGGCTACACCTTC. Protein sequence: CASSLGLGSNYGYTF.